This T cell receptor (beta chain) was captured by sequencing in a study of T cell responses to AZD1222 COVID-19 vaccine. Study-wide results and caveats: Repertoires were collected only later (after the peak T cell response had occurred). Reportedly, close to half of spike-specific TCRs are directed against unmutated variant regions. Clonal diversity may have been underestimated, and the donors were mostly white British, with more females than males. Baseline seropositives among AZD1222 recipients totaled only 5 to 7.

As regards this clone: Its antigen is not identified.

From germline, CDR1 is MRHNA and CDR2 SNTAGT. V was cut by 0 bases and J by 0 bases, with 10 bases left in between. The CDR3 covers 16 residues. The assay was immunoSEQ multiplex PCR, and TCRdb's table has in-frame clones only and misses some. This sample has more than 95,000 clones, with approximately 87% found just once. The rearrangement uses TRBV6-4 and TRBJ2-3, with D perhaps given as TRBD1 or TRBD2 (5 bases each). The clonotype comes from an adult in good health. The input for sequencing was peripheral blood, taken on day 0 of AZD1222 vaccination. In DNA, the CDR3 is TGTGCCAGCAGTGACTCGGGGACCTCTAGCACAGATACGCAGTATTTT. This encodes CASSDSGTSSTDTQYF.